This TCR beta chain was recovered during a study of neurological immune-mediated disorders. Whole-study findings and limits: The expanded clones of different subjects shared no CDR3 amino acid sequences (suggesting private repertoires in all groups).

This clonotype was recorded a few times. Its matching antigen is unknown. The CDR3 has 11 residues. Trimming cost V 0 bases and J 14 bases, with 13 bases left between them. CDR1 DFQATT and CDR2 SNEGSKA come from the germline V gene (reference sequence). Each CDR3 protein gets one entry after TCRdb re-called the 5' RACE reads with MiXCR. The sample holds around 62,000 distinct CDR3 sequences; approximately 3.7% are singletons and the top ten take around 2.7%. What was sequenced was PBMCs. The V and J genes are TRBV20-1 and TRBJ1-2; D is ambiguous. The sequence was collected from a man aged 45-60 years with multiple sclerosis. The CDR3 region is CSARDELKETF. The CDR3 DNA sequence: TGCAGTGCTAGAGATGAACTCAAGGAAACCTTC.